The 14 T cell receptor beta chains below all came from one sample that was sequenced in a study of blood T cell repertoires in COVID-19. Sequencing used immunoSEQ multiplex PCR; TCRdb keeps in-frame clones, though not all of them. The table records about 200,000 clones, roughly 82% of them present only once. The sample comprised PBMCs or T cells enriched from blood (not recorded which). The receptors were sampled from a man between 40 and 49 years old who had recovered from COVID-19.

V and J are TRBV28 and TRBJ2-7, with no clear D. The CDR3 sequence is 11 residues long. The V gene's germline CDR1 is MDHEN and CDR2 SYDVKM. V lost 6 bases, J lost 4 bases, and 7 bases lay in between. CDR3: CASSILYEQYF. CDR3 DNA sequence: TGTGCCAGCAGCATACTTTACGAGCAGTACTTC.

In nucleotides, the CDR3 is TGTGCCAGCAGCTTGGCCCTGCAGGGAAGCACAGATACGCAGTATTTT. It specifies CASSLALQGSTDTQYF. The chain joins TRBV5-4 to TRBJ2-3; tentatively, D is TRBD1 (5 bases). The CDR3 has 16 residues. Germline V gene lookup returns CDR1 SGHNT and CDR2 YYREEE (reference sequence). V lost 0 bases, J lost 0 bases, and 11 bases lay in between.

The gene calls are TRBV27 and TRBJ2-3, with TRBD2 matching 8 bases. The CDR3 is made up of 15 amino acids. Germline V CDR1 and CDR2: MNHEY, SMNVEV (reference sequence). V lost 8 bases to trimming and J lost 6 bases; unmatched junction nucleotides: 13. The CDR3 loop is CASGPTSGGRDTQYF. The DNA of the CDR3 is TGTGCCAGCGGACCCACTAGCGGAGGTCGGGATACGCAGTATTTT.

This sequence joins TRBV2 and TRBJ1-5, with 7 bases identical to TRBD1. The CDR3 totals 13 residues. The V segment lost 7 bases and the J segment 4 bases; nucleotides outside the gene matches: 4. Germline values: CDR1 SNHLY, CDR2 FYNNEI. The CDR3 DNA is TGTGCCAGCAACGGACAGGAAAATCAGCCCCAGCATTTT. It encodes CASNGQENQPQHF.

The chain recombines TRBV6-5 with TRBJ2-1; D may be TRBD2 (6 bases). There are 15 residues in the CDR3. Per germline, CDR1 MNHEY and CDR2 SVGAGI. V lost 2 bases, J lost 7 bases, and 15 bases lay in between. In nucleotides, the CDR3 is TGTGCCAGCAGTTACCAGCCAACTAGCATAAATGAGCAGTTCTTC. Protein: CASSYQPTSINEQFF.

The V call is TRBV18, the J call TRBJ1-1; possibly TRBD1 for D (5 bases). The CDR3 is made up of 15 amino acids. Trimming took 0 bases from V and 5 from J, leaving 13 bases between them. Germline V gene data show CDR1 as KGHSH and CDR2 as LQKENI. The CDR3 bases are TGTGCCAGCTCACCACCAGGGCGGGGCACTACTGAAGCTTTCTTT. It encodes CASSPPGRGTTEAFF.

In nucleotides, the CDR3 is TGCAGCGTTGGCGGGCCTAGCACAGATACGCAGTATTTT. This translates into CSVGGPSTDTQYF. The J gene is TRBJ2-3, the V gene TRBV29-1, with D possibly being TRBD2 (5 bases). Germline V gives CDR1 SQVTM, CDR2 ANQGSEA. The CDR3 has 13 residues. The germline V and J ends were trimmed by 4 bases and 0 bases, with 8 bases remaining between them.

The chain joins TRBV7-3 to TRBJ1-5, with D possibly matching TRBD1 (6 bases). Germline CDR1 reads SGHTA; CDR2 reads FQGTGA. V lost 5 bases and J 3 bases, leaving 11 bases between the germline ends. The CDR3 sequence is 14 residues long. The CDR3 DNA reads TGTGCCAGCAGCCAGACAGGCCCCAATCAGCCCCAGCATTTT. It specifies CASSQTGPNQPQHF.

Concerning this clone: Other DNA sequences from this sample encode an identical CDR3 as well. J is TRBJ1-1 and V is TRBV7-9; D remains unclear. Trimming shortened V by 2 bases and J by 4 bases, and 5 bases separated the two germline ends. Germline lookup yields CDR1 SEHNR and CDR2 FQNEAQ (reference sequence). The CDR3 contains 12 residues. The CDR3 spells CASSLTVTEAFF. The CDR3 DNA reads TGTGCCAGCAGCTTAACAGTCACTGAAGCTTTCTTT.

This clone was counted only a few times. The CDR3 DNA reads as TGTGCCAGCAGCACTCGACAGGGTGGTGATGGCTACACCTTC. It is translated as CASSTRQGGDGYTF. The chain joins TRBV7-2 to TRBJ1-2; 7 bases fit TRBD1. The trim removed 5 bases at V and 6 bases at J, leaving 9 bases unmatched. Germline V lookup: CDR1 SGHTA, CDR2 FQGNSA. This CDR3 contains 14 residues.

This clone has only one observation. The V call is TRBV11-2, the J call TRBJ1-1, with 9 bases identical to TRBD1. The CDR3 is 15 residues long. With V trimmed by 5 bases and J by 6 bases, 10 bases remained unmatched. Germline V gene data show CDR1 as SGHAT and CDR2 as FQNNGV. CDR3 loop: CASSRSGTGWAEAFF. CDR3 bases: TGTGCCAGCAGCCGATCCGGGACAGGGTGGGCTGAAGCTTTCTTT.

CDR3 DNA sequence: TGCGCCAGCAGCCCCCTCCCGGTAGCTAGCGGGAGTAATGAGCAGTTCTTC. Its protein is CASSPLPVASGSNEQFF. This chain joins TRBV4-1 and TRBJ2-1, with 10 bases aligning to TRBD2. There are 17 residues in the CDR3. V was pared by 4 bases and J by 7 bases, with 13 bases of the junction left unmatched. The germline CDR1 and CDR2 sequences are MGHRA and YSYEKL.

The chain employs TRBV11-2 and TRBJ2-3, with 9 bases aligning to TRBD1. Germline assignment: CDR1 SGHAT and CDR2 FQNNGV. CDR3 size: 15 residues. Unmatched junction bases numbered 8, after V lost 5 bases and J lost 5 bases. The CDR3: CASSPSQGAVDTQYF. In nucleotides, the CDR3 is TGTGCCAGCAGCCCGTCACAGGGGGCGGTAGATACGCAGTATTTT.

In this sample, this clone turned up a few times. The gene calls are TRBV11-3 and TRBJ2-1, with D perhaps TRBD1 (6 bases). Trimming cost V 8 bases and J 2 bases, with 10 bases left between them. The CDR3 is 13 amino acids. Germline lookup yields CDR1 SGHNT and CDR2 YENEEA. The CDR3 coding sequence is TGTGCCAGCGCAGGGGAACCCTACAATGAGCAGTTCTTC. Translating gives CASAGEPYNEQFF.